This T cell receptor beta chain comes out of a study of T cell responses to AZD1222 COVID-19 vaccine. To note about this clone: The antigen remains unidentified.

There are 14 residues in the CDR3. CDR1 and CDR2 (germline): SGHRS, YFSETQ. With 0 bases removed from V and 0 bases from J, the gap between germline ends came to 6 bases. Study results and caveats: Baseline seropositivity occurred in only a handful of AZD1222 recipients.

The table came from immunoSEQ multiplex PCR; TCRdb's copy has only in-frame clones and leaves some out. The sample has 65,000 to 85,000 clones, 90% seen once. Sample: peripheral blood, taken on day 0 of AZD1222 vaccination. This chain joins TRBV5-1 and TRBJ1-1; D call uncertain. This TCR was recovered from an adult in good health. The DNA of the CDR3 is TGCGCCAGCAGCTTGGGACCGTTGAACACTGAAGCTTTCTTT. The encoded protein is CASSLGPLNTEAFF.